The rows below give T cell receptor beta chains drawn from one sample of a study of T cell responses to AZD1222 COVID-19 vaccine. Here immunoSEQ multiplex PCR was the method, and the copy in TCRdb shows in-frame clones only, minus some. The sample lists 100,000 to 120,000 clones; roughly 92% were seen once. The sample in question was peripheral blood, obtained 28 days after the second AZD1222 dose. These receptors originate from an adult who received the AZD1222 COVID-19 vaccine. The CDR3 runs from the conserved cysteine through the conserved F or W. A D gene is named only where the DNA matches it firmly. Where a row states a size, it is once, few, many or the class of an expanded clone; other rows omit it.

>.|TRBJ1-2|TRBV19|.
CASSIGRVGYGYTF
TGTGCCAGTAGTATCGGACGGGTCGGCTATGGCTACACCTTC
>.|TRBJ2-2|TRBV10-3|.
CAISEARDGELFF
TGTGCCATCAGTGAGGCGAGGGACGGGGAGCTGTTTTTT
>.|TRBJ1-1|TRBV7-8|TRBD1
CASSALTADRGRGTEAFF
TGTGCCAGCAGCGCGTTAACCGCCGACAGGGGAAGGGGCACTGAAGCTTTCTTT
>.|TRBJ2-1|TRBV12-2|.
CASRLWGAGYEQFF
TGTGCAAGTCGCTTATGGGGGGCGGGGTATGAGCAGTTCTTC
>.|TRBJ2-5|TRBV3-1/TRBV3-2|TRBD2
CASSQGTSGGGRETQYF
TGTGCCAGCAGCCAAGGGACTAGCGGGGGTGGAAGGGAGACCCAGTACTTC
>.|TRBJ1-1|TRBV6-2/TRBV6-3|TRBD1
CASSPGQGALNTEAFF
TGTGCCAGCAGTCCCGGACAGGGGGCGCTGAACACTGAAGCTTTCTTT
>.|TRBJ1-5|TRBV9|.
CASSVDGNQPQHF
TGTGCCAGCAGCGTAGACGGAAATCAGCCCCAGCATTTT
>.|TRBJ2-1|TRBV4-2|TRBD1
CASSPGTGVSDEQFF
TGTGCCAGCAGCCCCGGGACAGGGGTCAGCGATGAGCAGTTCTTC
>.|TRBJ1-1|TRBV5-1|.
CASSLYGGNTEAFF
TGCGCCAGCAGCTTGTATGGGGGGAACACTGAAGCTTTCTTT
>.|TRBJ2-1|TRBV20-1|.
CSARDVEQFF
TGCAGTGCACGGGACGTTGAGCAGTTCTTC
>.|TRBJ2-1|TRBV6-4|TRBD2
CASSDRGGGDYNEQFF
TGTGCCAGCAGTGACCGCGGCGGGGGGGACTACAATGAGCAGTTCTTC
>few|TRBJ1-5|TRBV12-5|.
CASGLVLGSQVNQPQHF
TGTGCTAGTGGTTTGGTCTTAGGGAGTCAGGTCAATCAGCCCCAGCATTTT
>.|TRBJ2-1|TRBV5-6|TRBD2
CASSLAGSGGARNEQFF
TGTGCCAGCAGCTTGGCTGGTAGCGGGGGGGCGCGCAATGAGCAGTTCTTC
>.|TRBJ2-2|TRBV29-1|.
CSVEVTRVNTGELFF
TGCAGCGTTGAAGTTACCAGGGTGAACACCGGGGAGCTGTTTTTT
>.|TRBJ2-3|TRBV18|TRBD2
CASSPLTSGATDTQYF
TGTGCCAGCTCACCACTGACTAGCGGGGCTACAGATACGCAGTATTTT
>.|TRBJ1-3|TRBV9|.
CASSVVGGPGNTIYF
TGTGCCAGCAGCGTAGTTGGGGGTCCTGGAAACACCATATATTTT
>.|TRBJ1-1|TRBV6-6|TRBD1
CASSYGQGGEAFF
TGTGCCAGCAGTTACGGGCAGGGGGGTGAAGCTTTCTTT
>.|TRBJ2-2|TRBV19|.
CASSPTAGHGELFF
TGTGCCAGTAGTCCAACAGCTGGCCACGGGGAGCTGTTTTTT
>.|TRBJ1-1|TRBV11-2|TRBD1
CASSYTGEGTEAFF
TGTGCCAGCAGCTACACAGGGGAAGGAACTGAAGCTTTCTTT
>.|TRBJ2-5|TRBV12-3/TRBV12-4|.
CASSLGTQETQYF
TGTGCCAGCAGTTTAGGGACTCAAGAGACCCAGTACTTC
>.|TRBJ1-1|TRBV5-6|.
CASRLGGVNTEAFF
TGTGCCAGCAGGTTGGGGGGAGTGAACACTGAAGCTTTCTTT
>.|TRBJ1-6|TRBV7-2|.
CASSLGGRNDSPLHF
TGTGCCAGCAGCTTGGGAGGTCGAAATGATTCACCCCTCCACTTT
>.|TRBJ2-5|TRBV5-1|.
CASSSDTTQYF
TGCGCCAGCAGCTCGGACACGACCCAGTACTTC
>.|TRBJ1-2|TRBV7-2|.
CASSSTLPGWGGYTF
TGTGCCAGCAGCTCTACTCTACCAGGGTGGGGTGGCTACACCTTC
>.|TRBJ2-7|TRBV11-2|TRBD1
CASSLGTGGSYEQYF
TGTGCCAGCAGCTTAGGGACAGGGGGGTCCTACGAGCAGTACTTC
>.|TRBJ1-2|TRBV5-1|TRBD1
CASSSDRGTLYGYTF
TGCGCCAGCAGCTCGGACAGGGGGACTCTCTATGGCTACACCTTC